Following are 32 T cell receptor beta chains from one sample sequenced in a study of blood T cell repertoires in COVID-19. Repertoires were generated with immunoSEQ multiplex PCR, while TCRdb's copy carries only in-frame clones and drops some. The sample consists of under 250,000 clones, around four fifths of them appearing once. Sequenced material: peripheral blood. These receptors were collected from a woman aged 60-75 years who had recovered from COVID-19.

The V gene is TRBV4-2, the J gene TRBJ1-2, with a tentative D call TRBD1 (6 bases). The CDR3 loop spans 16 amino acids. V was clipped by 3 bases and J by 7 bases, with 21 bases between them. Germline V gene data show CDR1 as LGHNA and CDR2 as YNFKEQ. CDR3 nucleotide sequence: TGTGCCAGCAGCCATCCACTGGGGGGGGCTAATGGTGGCTACACCTTC. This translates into CASSHPLGGANGGYTF.

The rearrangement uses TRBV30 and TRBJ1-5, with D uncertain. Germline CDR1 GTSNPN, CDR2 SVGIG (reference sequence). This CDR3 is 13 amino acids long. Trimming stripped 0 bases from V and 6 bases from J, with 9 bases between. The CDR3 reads CAWSVEGSQPQHF. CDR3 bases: TGTGCCTGGAGTGTAGAGGGAAGTCAGCCCCAGCATTTT.

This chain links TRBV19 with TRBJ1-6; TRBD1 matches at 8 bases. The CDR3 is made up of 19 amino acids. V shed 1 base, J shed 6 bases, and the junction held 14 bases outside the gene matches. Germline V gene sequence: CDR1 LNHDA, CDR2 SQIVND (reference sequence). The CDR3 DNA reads TGTGCCAGTAGTATAGTAGGGACAGGTTTTGCTTCGTTTAATTCACCCCTCCACTTT. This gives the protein CASSIVGTGFASFNSPLHF.

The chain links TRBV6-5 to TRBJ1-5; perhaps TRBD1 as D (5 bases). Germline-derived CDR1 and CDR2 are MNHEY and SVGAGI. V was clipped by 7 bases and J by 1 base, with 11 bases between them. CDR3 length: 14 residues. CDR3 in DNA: TGTGCCAGCACTCGGACATTGAGCAATCAGCCCCAGCATTTT. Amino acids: CASTRTLSNQPQHF.

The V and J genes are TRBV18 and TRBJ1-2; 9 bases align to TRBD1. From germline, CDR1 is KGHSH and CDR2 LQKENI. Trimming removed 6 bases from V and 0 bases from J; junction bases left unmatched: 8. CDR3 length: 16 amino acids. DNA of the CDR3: TGTGCCAGCTCCCTTAACAGGGGGCGAGCTAACTATGGCTACACCTTC. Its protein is CASSLNRGRANYGYTF. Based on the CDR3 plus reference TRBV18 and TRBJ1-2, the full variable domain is NAGVMQNPRHLVRRRGQEARLRCSPMKGHSHVYWYRQLPEEGLKFMVYLQKENIIDESGMPKERFSAEFPKEGPSILRIQQVVRGDSAAYFCASSLNRGRANYGYTFGSGTRLTVV.

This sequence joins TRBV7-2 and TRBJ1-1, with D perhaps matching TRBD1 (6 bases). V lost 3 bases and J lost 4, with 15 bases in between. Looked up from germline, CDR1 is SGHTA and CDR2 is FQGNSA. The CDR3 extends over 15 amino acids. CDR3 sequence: CASSFIAGVATEAFF. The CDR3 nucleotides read TGTGCCAGCAGCTTCATCGCAGGGGTGGCCACTGAAGCTTTCTTT.

The CDR3 sequence: CASSPGNYEQYF. Written as DNA, the CDR3 is TGTGCCAGCAGCCCCGGGAACTACGAGCAGTACTTC. The rearrangement uses TRBV5-8 and TRBJ2-7; tentative D call: TRBD2 (5 bases). V lost 4 bases to trimming and J lost 3 bases, with 8 bases between them. The CDR3 length is 12 residues. In germline, CDR1 is SGHTS, CDR2 YDEGEE.

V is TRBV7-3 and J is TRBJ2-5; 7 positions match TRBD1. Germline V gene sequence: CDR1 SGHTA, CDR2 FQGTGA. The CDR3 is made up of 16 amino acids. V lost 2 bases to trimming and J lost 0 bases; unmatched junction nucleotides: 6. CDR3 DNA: TGTGCCAGCAGCTTAGGGGACAGTTTGTACCAAGAGACCCAGTACTTC. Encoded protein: CASSLGDSLYQETQYF.

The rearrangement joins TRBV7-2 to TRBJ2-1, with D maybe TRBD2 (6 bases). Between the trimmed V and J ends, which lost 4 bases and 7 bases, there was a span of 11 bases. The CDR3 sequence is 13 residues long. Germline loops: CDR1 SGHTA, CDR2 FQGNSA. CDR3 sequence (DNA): TGTGCCAGCAGCTCGGGACTTATAAATGAGCAGTTCTTC. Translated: CASSSGLINEQFF. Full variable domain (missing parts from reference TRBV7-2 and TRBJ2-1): GAGVSQSPSNKVTEKGKDVELRCDPISGHTALYWYRQSLGQGLEFLIYFQGNSAPDKSGLPSDRFSAERTGGSVSTLTIQRTQQEDSAVYLCASSSGLINEQFFGPGTRLTVL.

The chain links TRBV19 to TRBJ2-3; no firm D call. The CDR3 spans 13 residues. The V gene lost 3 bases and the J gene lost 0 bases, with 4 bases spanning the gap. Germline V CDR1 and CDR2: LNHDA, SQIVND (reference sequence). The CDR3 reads CASSIGSTDTQYF. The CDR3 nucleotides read TGTGCCAGTAGTATTGGCAGCACAGATACGCAGTATTTT.

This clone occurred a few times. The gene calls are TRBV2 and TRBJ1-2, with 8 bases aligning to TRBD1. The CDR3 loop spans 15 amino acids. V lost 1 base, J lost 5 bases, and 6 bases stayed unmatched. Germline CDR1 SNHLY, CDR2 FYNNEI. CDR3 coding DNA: TGTGCCAGCAGTGAAGACGGGCAGGGGGCGTATGGCTACACCTTC. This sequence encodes CASSEDGQGAYGYTF.

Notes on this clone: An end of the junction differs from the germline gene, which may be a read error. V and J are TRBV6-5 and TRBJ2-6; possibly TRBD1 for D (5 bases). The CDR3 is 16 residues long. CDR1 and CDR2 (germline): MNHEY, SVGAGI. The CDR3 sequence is CASSYRSTSGADVLTF. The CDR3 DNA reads TGTGCCAGCAGTTATCGCTCAACCTCTGGGGCCGACGTCCTGACTTTC.

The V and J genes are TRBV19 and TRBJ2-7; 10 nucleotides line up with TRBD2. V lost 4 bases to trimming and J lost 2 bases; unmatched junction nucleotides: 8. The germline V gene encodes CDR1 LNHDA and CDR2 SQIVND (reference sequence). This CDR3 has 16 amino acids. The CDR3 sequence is CASSTSSGGNPYEQYF. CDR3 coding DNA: TGTGCCAGTAGTACCTCTAGCGGGGGAAATCCCTACGAGCAGTACTTC. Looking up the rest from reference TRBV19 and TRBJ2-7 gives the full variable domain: DGGITQSPKYLFRKEGQNVTLSCEQNLNHDAMYWYRQDPGQGLRLIYYSQIVNDFQKGDIAEGYSVSREKKESFPLTVTSAQKNPTAFYLCASSTSSGGNPYEQYFGPGTRLTVT.

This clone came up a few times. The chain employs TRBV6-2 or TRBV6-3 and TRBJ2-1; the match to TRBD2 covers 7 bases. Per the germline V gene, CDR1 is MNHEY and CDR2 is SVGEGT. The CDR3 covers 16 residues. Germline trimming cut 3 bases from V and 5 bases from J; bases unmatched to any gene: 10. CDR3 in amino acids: CASSYVRPGGNNEQFF. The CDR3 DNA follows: TGTGCCAGCAGTTATGTACGACCCGGGGGGAACAATGAGCAGTTCTTC.

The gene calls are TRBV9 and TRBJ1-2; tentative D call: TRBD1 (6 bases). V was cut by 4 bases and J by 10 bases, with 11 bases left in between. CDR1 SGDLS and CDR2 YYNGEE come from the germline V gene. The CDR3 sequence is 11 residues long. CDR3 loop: CASSIQGDYTF. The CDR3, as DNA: TGTGCCAGCAGCATACAGGGAGACTACACCTTC.

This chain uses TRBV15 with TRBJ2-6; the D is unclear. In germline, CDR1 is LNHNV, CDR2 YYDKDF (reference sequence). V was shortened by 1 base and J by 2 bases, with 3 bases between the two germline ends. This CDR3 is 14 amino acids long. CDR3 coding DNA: TGTGCCACCAGCAGAGTAGCTGGGGCCAACGTCCTGACTTTC. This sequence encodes CATSRVAGANVLTF.

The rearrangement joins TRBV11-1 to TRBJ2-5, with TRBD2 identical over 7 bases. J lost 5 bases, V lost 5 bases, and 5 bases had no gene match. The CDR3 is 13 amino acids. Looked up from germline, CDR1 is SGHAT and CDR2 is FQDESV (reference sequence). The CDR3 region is CASSRGGVETQYF. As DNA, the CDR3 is TGTGCCAGCAGCCGCGGGGGAGTGGAGACCCAGTACTTC.

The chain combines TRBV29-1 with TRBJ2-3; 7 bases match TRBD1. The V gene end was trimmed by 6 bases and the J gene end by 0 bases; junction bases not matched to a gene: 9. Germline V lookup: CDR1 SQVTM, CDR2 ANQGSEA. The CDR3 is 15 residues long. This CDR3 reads CSVHTGVTSTDTQYF. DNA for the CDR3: TGCAGCGTACACACAGGGGTTACCAGCACAGATACGCAGTATTTT.

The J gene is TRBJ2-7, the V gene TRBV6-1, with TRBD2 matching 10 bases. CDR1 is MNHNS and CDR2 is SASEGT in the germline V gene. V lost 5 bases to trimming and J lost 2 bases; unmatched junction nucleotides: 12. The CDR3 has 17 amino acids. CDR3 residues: CASSKGIAGGPPYEQYF. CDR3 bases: TGTGCCAGCAGTAAAGGTATAGCGGGGGGCCCGCCCTACGAGCAGTACTTC.

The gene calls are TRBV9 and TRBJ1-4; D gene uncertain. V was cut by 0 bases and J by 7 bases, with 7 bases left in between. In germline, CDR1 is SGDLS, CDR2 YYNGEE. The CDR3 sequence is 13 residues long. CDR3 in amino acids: CASSVDSGEKLFF. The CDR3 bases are TGTGCCAGCAGCGTAGATTCAGGTGAAAAACTGTTTTTT.

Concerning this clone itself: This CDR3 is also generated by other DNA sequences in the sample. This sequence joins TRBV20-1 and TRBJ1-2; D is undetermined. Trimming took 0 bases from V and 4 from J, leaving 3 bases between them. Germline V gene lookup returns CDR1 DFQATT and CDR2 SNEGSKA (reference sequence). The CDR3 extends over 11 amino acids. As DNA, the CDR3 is TGCAGTGCTAGAGACAGCTATGGCTACACCTTC. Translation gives CSARDSYGYTF.

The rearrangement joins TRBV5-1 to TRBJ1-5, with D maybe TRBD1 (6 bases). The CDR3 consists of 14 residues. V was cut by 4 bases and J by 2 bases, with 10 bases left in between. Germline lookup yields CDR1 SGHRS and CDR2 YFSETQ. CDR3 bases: TGCGCCAGCAGCATGACAGGCGGCAATCAGCCCCAGCATTTT. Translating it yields CASSMTGGNQPQHF.

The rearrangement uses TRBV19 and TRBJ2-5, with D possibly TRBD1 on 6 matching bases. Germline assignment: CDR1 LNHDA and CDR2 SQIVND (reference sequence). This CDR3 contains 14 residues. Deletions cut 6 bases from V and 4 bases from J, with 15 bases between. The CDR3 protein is CASSQQGGGETQYF. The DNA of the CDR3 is TGTGCCAGTAGCCAACAGGGTGGTGGAGAGACCCAGTACTTC.

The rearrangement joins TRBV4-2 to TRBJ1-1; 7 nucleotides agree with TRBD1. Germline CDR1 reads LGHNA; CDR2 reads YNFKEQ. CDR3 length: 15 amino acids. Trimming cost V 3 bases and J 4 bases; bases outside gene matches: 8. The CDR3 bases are TGTGCCAGCAGCCAGGAGGACAGGCGGGGCACTGAAGCTTTCTTT. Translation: CASSQEDRRGTEAFF.

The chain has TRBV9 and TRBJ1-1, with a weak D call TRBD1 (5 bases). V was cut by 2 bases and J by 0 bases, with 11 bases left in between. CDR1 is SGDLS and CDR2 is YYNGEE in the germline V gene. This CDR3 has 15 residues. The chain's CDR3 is CASSVGGIMNTEAFF. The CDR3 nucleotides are TGTGCCAGCAGCGTCGGGGGGATCATGAACACTGAAGCTTTCTTT.

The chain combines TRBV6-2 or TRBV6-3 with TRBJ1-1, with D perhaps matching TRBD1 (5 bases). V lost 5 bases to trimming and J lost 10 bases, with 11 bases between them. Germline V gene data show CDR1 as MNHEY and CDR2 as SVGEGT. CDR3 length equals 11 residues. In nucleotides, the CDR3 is TGTGCCAGCAGTATTGGGGCCGGAGCTTTCTTT. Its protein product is CASSIGAGAFF.

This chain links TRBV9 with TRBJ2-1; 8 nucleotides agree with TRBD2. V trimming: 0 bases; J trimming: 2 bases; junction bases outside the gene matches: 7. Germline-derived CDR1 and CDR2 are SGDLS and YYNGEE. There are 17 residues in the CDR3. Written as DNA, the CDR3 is TGTGCCAGCAGCGTAGAGGTGGCGGGGGGTACCTACAATGAGCAGTTCTTC. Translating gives CASSVEVAGGTYNEQFF.

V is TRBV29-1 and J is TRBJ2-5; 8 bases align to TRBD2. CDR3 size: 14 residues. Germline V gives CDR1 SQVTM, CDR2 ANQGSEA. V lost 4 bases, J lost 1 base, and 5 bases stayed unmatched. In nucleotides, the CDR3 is TGCAGCGTTGTACGGGGGGGATTCCAAGAGACCCAGTACTTC. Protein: CSVVRGGFQETQYF.

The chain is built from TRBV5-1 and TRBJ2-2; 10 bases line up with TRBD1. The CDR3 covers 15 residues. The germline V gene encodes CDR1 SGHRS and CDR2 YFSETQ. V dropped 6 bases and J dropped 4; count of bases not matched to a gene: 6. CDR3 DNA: TGCGCCAGCACTCTTGGGACAGGGGTCACCGGGGAGCTGTTTTTT. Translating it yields CASTLGTGVTGELFF.

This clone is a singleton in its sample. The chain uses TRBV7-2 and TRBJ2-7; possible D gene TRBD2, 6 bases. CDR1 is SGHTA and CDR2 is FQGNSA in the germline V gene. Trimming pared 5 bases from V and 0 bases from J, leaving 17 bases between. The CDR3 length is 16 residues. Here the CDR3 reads CASSPQGSGFSYEQYF. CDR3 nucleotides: TGTGCCAGCAGCCCCCAGGGAAGCGGGTTCTCCTACGAGCAGTACTTC.

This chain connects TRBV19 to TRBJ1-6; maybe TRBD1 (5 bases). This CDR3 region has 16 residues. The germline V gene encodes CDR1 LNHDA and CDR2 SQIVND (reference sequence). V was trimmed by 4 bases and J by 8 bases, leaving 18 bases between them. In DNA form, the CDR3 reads TGTGCCAGTAGTACCCGTCCCAGGGAACGTTATTCACCCCTCCACTTT. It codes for CASSTRPRERYSPLHF.

In nucleotides, the CDR3 is TGTGCCAGCAGCACGCGACAGGGGTCTACTAATGAAAAACTGTTTTTT. Protein product: CASSTRQGSTNEKLFF. The chain uses TRBV5-4 and TRBJ1-4; 8 bases fit TRBD1. Trimming cost V 4 bases and J 2 bases; bases outside gene matches: 7. The V gene's germline CDR1 is SGHNT and CDR2 YYREEE (reference sequence). The CDR3 loop spans 16 amino acids.